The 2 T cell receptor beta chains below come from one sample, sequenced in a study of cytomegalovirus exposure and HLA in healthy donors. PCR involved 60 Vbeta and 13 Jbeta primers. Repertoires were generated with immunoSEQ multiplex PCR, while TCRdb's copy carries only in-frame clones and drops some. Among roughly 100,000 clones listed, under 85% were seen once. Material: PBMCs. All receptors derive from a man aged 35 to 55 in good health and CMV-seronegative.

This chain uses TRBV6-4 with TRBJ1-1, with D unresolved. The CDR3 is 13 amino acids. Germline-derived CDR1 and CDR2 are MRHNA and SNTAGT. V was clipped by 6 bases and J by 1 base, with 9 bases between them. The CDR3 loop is CASSLGANTEAFF. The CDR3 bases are TGTGCCAGCAGCCTCGGAGCGAACACTGAAGCTTTCTTT.

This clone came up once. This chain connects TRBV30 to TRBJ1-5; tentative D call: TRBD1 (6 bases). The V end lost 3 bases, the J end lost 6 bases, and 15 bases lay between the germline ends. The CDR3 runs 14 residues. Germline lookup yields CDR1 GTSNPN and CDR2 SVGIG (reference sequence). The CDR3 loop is CAWSAGTQVQPQHF. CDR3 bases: TGTGCCTGGAGCGCCGGGACACAGGTTCAGCCCCAGCATTTT. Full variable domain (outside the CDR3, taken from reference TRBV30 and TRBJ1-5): SQTIHQWPATLVQPVGSPLSLECTVEGTSNPNLYWYRQAAGRGLQLLFYSVGIGQISSEVPQNLSASRPQDRQFILSSKKLLLSDSGFYLCAWSAGTQVQPQHFGDGTRLSIL.